This T cell receptor (beta chain) originates from a study of tumor and adjacent non-tumor tissue in lung cancer. The library came from three nested PCR rounds adapted from ARM-PCR protocols. TCRdb re-called the multiplex PCR reads with MiXCR, one entry per CDR3 protein. The table lists about 80,000 distinct CDR3 sequences, about two thirds of them singletons. Germline V lookup: CDR1 MGHRA, CDR2 YSYEKL. CDR3 length: 14 residues. Trimming pared 5 bases from V and 7 bases from J, leaving 12 bases between. No cell sorting was done before RNA was extracted from the tissue. The material sequenced was lung tumor tissue. The receptor comes from a woman in her 70s with non-small cell lung cancer. The genes are TRBV4-1 and TRBJ1-6; D is undetermined. As DNA, the CDR3 is TGCGCCAGCAGCTATAGAACAGAAAATTCACCCCTCCACTTT. Residues: CASSYRTENSPLHF.